The 22 T cell receptor beta chains in this list originate from one sample, sequenced in a study of ipilimumab plus nivolumab after autologous stem cell transplantation. Only in-frame clones appear in the TCRdb table, and some are missing; sequencing was by immunoSEQ multiplex PCR. The repertoire has approximately 14,000 clones, 65% to 75% of them found once; the top ten carry about 10%. Sequences were derived from PBMCs, sampled in a trial of ipilimumab plus nivolumab as post-transplant consolidation. The source is a male donor with primary mediastinal lymphoma.

Judged by abundance, this clone is large. CDR3 sequence reads: CASSPPGTSGVNEQFF. The CDR3, as DNA: TGTGCCAGCAGCCCCCCCGGGACTAGCGGGGTAAATGAGCAGTTCTTC. The rearrangement joins TRBV7-9 to TRBJ2-1; 13 nucleotides align to TRBD2. The CDR3 contains 16 residues. Germline V gene sequence: CDR1 SEHNR, CDR2 FQNEAQ (reference sequence). V was pared by 5 bases and J by 7 bases, with 8 bases of the junction left unmatched.

The chain recombines TRBV7-9 with TRBJ2-7; 11 bases map to TRBD2. J lost 1 base, V lost 5 bases, and 16 bases had no gene match. The CDR3 is made up of 19 amino acids. CDR1 SEHNR and CDR2 FQNEAQ come from the germline V gene (reference sequence). In DNA, the CDR3 is TGTGCCAGCAGCGCAGCCGGGACTAGCGGATACTGGATGTCCTACGAGCAGTACTTC. This sequence encodes CASSAAGTSGYWMSYEQYF.

This sequence joins TRBV2 and TRBJ1-2; TRBD1 matches at 12 bases. J was trimmed by 4 bases and V by 7 bases; bases with no gene match: 10. The CDR3 totals 16 residues. Looked up from germline, CDR1 is SNHLY and CDR2 is FYNNEI. The CDR3 loop reads CASTQGQGAHRYGYTF. CDR3 DNA sequence: TGTGCCAGCACCCAGGGACAGGGGGCGCATCGCTATGGCTACACCTTC.

The rearrangement links TRBV6-6 to TRBJ1-3; D is uncertain. The CDR3 loop spans 14 amino acids. Trimming shortened V by 4 bases and J by 3 bases, and 10 bases separated the two germline ends. Per germline, CDR1 MNHNY and CDR2 SVGAGI (reference sequence). This CDR3 is CASSLTGLGNTIYF. The CDR3 nucleotides read TGTGCCAGCAGTTTAACTGGGCTTGGAAACACCATATATTTT.

The chain has TRBV4-2 and TRBJ1-1; D is undetermined. The CDR3 has 16 amino acids. The V and J ends lost 2 bases and 4 bases respectively, with 17 bases between them. Germline V lookup: CDR1 LGHNA, CDR2 YNFKEQ. As DNA, the CDR3 is TGTGCCAGCAGCCAATGGGCGACGGAGGGATCCACTGAAGCTTTCTTT. This codes for CASSQWATEGSTEAFF.

This chain joins TRBV5-6 and TRBJ2-7; D gene ambiguous. This CDR3 region has 14 residues. Trimming removed 6 bases at V and 1 base at J, with 14 bases between. Germline values: CDR1 SGHDT, CDR2 YYEEEE. CDR3 residues: CASTLGQVSYEQYF. CDR3 nucleotide sequence: TGTGCCAGCACCCTTGGGCAGGTATCCTACGAGCAGTACTTC.

The V and J genes are TRBV14 and TRBJ1-1; D unclear. The CDR3 runs to 13 residues. Between the trimmed V and J ends, which lost 3 bases and 1 base, there was a span of 6 bases. CDR1 and CDR2 from the germline V gene are SGHDN and FVKESK. CDR3 sequence (DNA): TGTGCCAGCAGCCAGAGACGGAACACTGAAGCTTTCTTT. Amino acids: CASSQRRNTEAFF.

This chain uses TRBV5-1 with TRBJ2-3; D is unresolved. This CDR3 spans 12 amino acids. Germline CDR1 SGHRS, CDR2 YFSETQ. V lost 4 bases to trimming and J lost 2 bases, with 5 bases between them. This chain's CDR3 is CASSPDTDTQYF. The DNA for the CDR3 is TGCGCCAGCAGCCCGGACACAGATACGCAGTATTTT. The entire variable domain, with the rest obtained from reference TRBV5-1 and TRBJ2-3, is as follows: KAGVTQTPRYLIKTRGQQVTLSCSPISGHRSVSWYQQTPGQGLQFLFEYFSETQRNKGNFPGRFSGRQFSNSRSEMNVSTLELGDSALYLCASSPDTDTQYFGPGTRLTVL.

This sequence joins TRBV11-2 and TRBJ2-7; 10 bases are shared with TRBD1. Trimming took 5 bases from V and 1 from J; bases not matched to a gene: 2. CDR3 length: 14 amino acids. Germline V gives CDR1 SGHAT, CDR2 FQNNGV. CDR3 region: CASSQDRGSYEQYF. DNA of the CDR3: TGTGCCAGCAGCCAGGACAGGGGGTCCTACGAGCAGTACTTC.

This rearrangement joins TRBV7-2 to TRBJ1-1; 10 positions agree with TRBD1. CDR3 length: 16 amino acids. J was trimmed by 0 bases and V by 5 bases; bases with no gene match: 6. CDR1 is SGHTA, CDR2 FQGNSA, per germline. CDR3 in amino acids: CASSERDRGVNTEAFF. CDR3 nucleotide sequence: TGTGCCAGCAGCGAACGGGACAGGGGCGTGAACACTGAAGCTTTCTTT.

V gene TRBV15 combines with J gene TRBJ2-1; TRBD2 agrees at 8 bases. The V segment lost 0 bases and the J segment 1 base; nucleotides outside the gene matches: 5. The length of the CDR3 is 17 residues. CDR1 and CDR2 (germline): LNHNV, YYDKDF (reference sequence). This CDR3 is CATSRDRGLGSYNEQFF. CDR3 nucleotide sequence: TGTGCCACCAGCAGAGATAGGGGACTAGGGTCCTACAATGAGCAGTTCTTC.

The chain recombines TRBV2 with TRBJ2-7, with unresolved D. Germline CDR1 is SNHLY and CDR2 is FYNNEI. This CDR3 is built from 12 residues. V gave up 4 bases and J gave up 5 bases, with 9 bases separating them. CDR3 protein: CASSGSGHEQYF. CDR3 nucleotides: TGTGCCAGCAGTGGATCCGGGCACGAGCAGTACTTC.

The V gene is TRBV7-9, the J gene TRBJ2-5; D is uncertain. Germline values: CDR1 SEHNR, CDR2 FQNEAQ (reference sequence). The CDR3 is made up of 14 amino acids. V lost 1 base, J lost 1 base, and 7 bases lay in between. CDR3 DNA sequence: TGTGCCAGCAGCTTAGACCCGGGCCAAGAGACCCAGTACTTC. Translated: CASSLDPGQETQYF. The full variable domain, completed using reference TRBV7-9 and TRBJ2-5, is DTGVSQNPRHKITKRGQNVTFRCDPISEHNRLYWYRQTLGQGPEFLTYFQNEAQLEKSRLLSDRFSAERPKGSFSTLEIQRTEQGDSAMYLCASSLDPGQETQYFGPGTRLLVL.

This chain connects TRBV5-1 to TRBJ1-1; 8 nucleotides match TRBD1. Trimming at V came to 3 bases and at J to 0 bases, leaving 7 bases not matched to a gene. CDR1 and CDR2 from the germline V gene are SGHRS and YFSETQ. The CDR3 runs to 16 residues. CDR3 in DNA: TGCGCCAGCAGCTGGTTCGGACAGGGCATGAACACTGAAGCTTTCTTT. Translation: CASSWFGQGMNTEAFF.

The chain carries TRBV7-2 and TRBJ2-2; no clear D gene. With 5 bases removed from V and 4 bases from J, the gap between germline ends came to 14 bases. Germline assignment: CDR1 SGHTA and CDR2 FQGNSA. The CDR3 has 15 residues. This CDR3 reads CASSLLRTPTGELFF. CDR3 coding DNA: TGTGCCAGCAGCCTTTTACGAACCCCCACCGGGGAGCTGTTTTTT.

V and J are TRBV5-4 and TRBJ2-7, with 10 nucleotides matching TRBD1. CDR3 length equals 12 residues. In germline, CDR1 is SGHNT, CDR2 YYREEE (reference sequence). CDR3 DNA sequence: TGTGTCCTGACAGGGGGCTTCGACGAGCAGTACTTC. Its protein is CVLTGGFDEQYF.

The chain combines TRBV21-1 with TRBJ1-1. TRBV21-1 has pseudogene status. CDR3 size: 17 residues. The CDR3: CASSKVGVREGLPEAFF. In DNA form, the CDR3 reads TGTGCCAGCAGCAAAGTTGGGGTCCGGGAGGGTTTGCCTGAAGCTTTCTTT.

This clone has a single count. This chain joins TRBV19 and TRBJ1-5, with D perhaps matching TRBD1 (5 bases). The CDR3 is 13 amino acids. From germline, CDR1 is LNHDA and CDR2 SQIVND (reference sequence). The CDR3 DNA reads TGTGCATTGGGGGGTCCTAGCAATCAGCCCCAGCATTTT. This sequence encodes CALGGPSNQPQHF.

The chain links TRBV10-2 to TRBJ2-5; D gene ambiguous. This CDR3 spans 12 amino acids. Trimming removed 4 bases from V and 5 bases from J, with 8 bases in between. CDR1 and CDR2 from the germline V gene are WSHSY and SAAADI. The CDR3 sequence is CASSVRGETQYF. CDR3 DNA sequence: TGCGCCAGCAGTGTGCGAGGCGAGACCCAGTACTTC.

The chain uses TRBV6-5 and TRBJ1-5; TRBD1 agrees at 8 bases. This CDR3 comprises 15 residues. Germline V gene lookup returns CDR1 MNHEY and CDR2 SVGAGI. The V and J ends lost 6 bases and 1 base, in that order; junction bases with no gene match: 5. CDR3 sequence: CASSPTGDSNQPQHF. The DNA of the CDR3 is TGTGCCAGCAGCCCGACAGGGGACAGCAATCAGCCCCAGCATTTT.

The J gene is TRBJ1-1, the V gene TRBV28, with TRBD1 identical over 7 bases. The germline gives CDR1 MDHEN, CDR2 SYDVKM. Germline trimming cut 10 bases from V and 0 bases from J; bases unmatched to any gene: 5. This CDR3 comprises 13 residues. The DNA of the CDR3 is TGTGCCATTGGGGACAGACTGAACACTGAAGCTTTCTTT. Protein: CAIGDRLNTEAFF.

The rearrangement joins TRBV4-1 to TRBJ2-2; D remains unclear. CDR3 length: 16 amino acids. The germline V gene has CDR1 MGHRA and CDR2 YSYEKL. Deletions cut 2 bases from V and 6 bases from J, with 16 bases between. The DNA of the CDR3 is TGCGCCAGCAGCCAACAAAACCTGATAGGCGCCGGGGAGCTGTTTTTT. As protein: CASSQQNLIGAGELFF.